The next 23 T cell receptor beta chains were all read from a single sample in a study of PD-1 blockade in classical Hodgkin lymphoma. No patient escaped relapse after autologous stem cell transplantation, and brentuximab vedotin exposure varied. Method: immunoSEQ multiplex PCR; TCRdb's copy keeps in-frame clones and lacks some. The sample records about 66,000 clones, about 64% being singletons. Sequences were derived from peripheral blood mononuclear cells (PBMCs), sampled before the second cycle of nivolumab. These receptors all come from a human donor with classical Hodgkin lymphoma.

The chain is built from TRBV7-2 and TRBJ2-5; 12 bases match TRBD2. The better agreement between TRBJ2-7 and the DNA end casts doubt on the J call. This CDR3 comprises 15 residues. In germline, CDR1 is SGHTA, CDR2 FQGNSA. CDR3 nucleotides: TGTGCCAGCAGCACAGACACTAGCGGGGGGTACGAGCAGTACTTC. As protein: CASSTDTSGGYEQYF.

This clone was seen once. The gene calls are TRBV18 and TRBJ2-7, with 9 bases that match TRBD1. Trimming at V came to 4 bases and at J to 5 bases, leaving 9 bases not matched to a gene. In germline, CDR1 is KGHSH, CDR2 LQKENI. The CDR3 contains 15 residues. Here the CDR3 reads CASSRPGQGGNEQYF. The CDR3 coding sequence is TGTGCCAGCTCACGGCCGGGACAGGGAGGGAACGAGCAGTACTTC.

This clone was observed a handful of times. This sequence joins TRBV27 and TRBJ2-7; 12 bases map to TRBD2. J gave up 2 bases and V 5 bases, and 4 bases lay outside the gene matches. Per the germline V gene, CDR1 is MNHEY and CDR2 is SMNVEV (reference sequence). This CDR3 has 15 residues. The CDR3 DNA reads TGTGCCAGCAGTACTCTAGCGGGAGGGACCTACGAGCAGTACTTC. Translated: CASSTLAGGTYEQYF.

The rearrangement links TRBV11-3 to TRBJ2-7; 7 nucleotides align to TRBD2. Germline V gene data show CDR1 as SGHNT and CDR2 as YENEEA. J gave up 3 bases and V 4 bases, and 9 bases lay outside the gene matches. The CDR3 runs 15 residues. This chain's CDR3 is CASSSRLAGFYEQYF. The CDR3 DNA is TGTGCCAGCAGCTCACGACTAGCCGGGTTCTACGAGCAGTACTTC.

V and J are TRBV7-2 and TRBJ1-1, with no clear D. The CDR3 covers 13 residues. The V gene's germline CDR1 is SGHTA and CDR2 FQGNSA. The V gene lost 4 bases and the J gene lost 5 bases, with 11 bases spanning the gap. The CDR3 here is CASSSQEGTEAFF. The CDR3 DNA reads TGTGCCAGCAGCTCTCAGGAAGGAACTGAAGCTTTCTTT.

This chain links TRBV27 with TRBJ1-2; 7 nucleotides match TRBD1. Germline V CDR1 and CDR2: MNHEY, SMNVEV (reference sequence). CDR3 length equals 17 residues. V trimming: 4 bases; J trimming: 8 bases; junction bases outside the gene matches: 19. For the CDR3, the DNA is TGTGCCAGCAGTTCCCTCACTTCCACCAGGGGGAGAGGGGGCTACACCTTC. It is translated as CASSSLTSTRGRGGYTF.

This clone was counted only a few times. The chain uses TRBV12-5 and TRBJ2-7; D is possibly TRBD2 (5 bases). There are 16 residues in the CDR3. Looked up from germline, CDR1 is LGHNT and CDR2 is FRNRAP. Trimming stripped 5 bases from V and 0 bases from J, with 17 bases between. CDR3: CASGPPGGAISYEQYF. CDR3 coding DNA: TGTGCTAGTGGTCCCCCCGGAGGTGCCATCTCCTACGAGCAGTACTTC.

Many counts were recorded for this clone. The V gene is TRBV6-1, the J gene TRBJ1-5; possibly TRBD1 for D (6 bases). Germline V gene lookup returns CDR1 MNHNS and CDR2 SASEGT. This CDR3 is built from 13 residues. V was cut by 6 bases and J by 4 bases, with 10 bases left in between. The CDR3 here is CASRTTGNQPQHF. The CDR3 DNA reads as TGTGCCAGCAGGACTACAGGGAATCAGCCCCAGCATTTT.

This clone was seen at least ten times. This chain uses TRBV19 with TRBJ1-4; TRBD1 matches 7 bases. Per the germline V gene, CDR1 is LNHDA and CDR2 is SQIVND (reference sequence). CDR3 length: 17 amino acids. J gave up 3 bases and V 4 bases, and 11 bases lay outside the gene matches. The CDR3 region is CASSNRQGRWANEKLFF. In DNA, the CDR3 is TGTGCCAGTAGTAATCGACAGGGTCGATGGGCTAATGAAAAACTGTTTTTT.

The chain links TRBV19 to TRBJ1-3; D perhaps matches TRBD1 (5 bases). V dropped 3 bases and J dropped 3 bases, with 12 bases sitting between them. Germline values: CDR1 LNHDA, CDR2 SQIVND (reference sequence). The CDR3 runs to 15 residues. For the CDR3, the DNA is TGTGCCAGTAGTATGGGCCCAGGGTATGGAAACACCATATATTTT. Translation: CASSMGPGYGNTIYF.

DNA of the CDR3: TGTGCCAGCAGTTCCCGGGACATCTCTGGAAACACCATATATTTT. It translates to CASSSRDISGNTIYF. The chain is built from TRBV6-5 and TRBJ1-3, with D possibly matching TRBD1 (6 bases). Trimming took 4 bases from V and 0 from J, leaving 10 bases between them. CDR1 MNHEY and CDR2 SVGAGI come from the germline V gene. This CDR3 is 15 amino acids long.

The chain has TRBV11-2 and TRBJ2-3; no clear D. This CDR3 is built from 16 residues. With 5 bases removed from V and 0 bases from J, the gap between germline ends came to 15 bases. From germline, CDR1 is SGHAT and CDR2 FQNNGV. CDR3 loop: CASSAQWAFSTDTQYF. Written as DNA, the CDR3 is TGTGCCAGCAGCGCACAGTGGGCGTTTAGCACAGATACGCAGTATTTT. Drawing the rest from reference TRBV11-2 and TRBJ2-3, the complete variable domain is EAGVAQSPRYKIIEKRQSVAFWCNPISGHATLYWYQQILGQGPKLLIQFQNNGVVDDSQLPKDRFSAERLKGVDSTLKIQPAKLEDSAVYLCASSAQWAFSTDTQYFGPGTRLTVL.

The V and J genes are TRBV2 and TRBJ2-5; weak D call: TRBD1 (6 bases). The V gene lost 6 bases and the J gene lost 4 bases, with 21 bases spanning the gap. The CDR3 extends over 16 amino acids. Germline V CDR1 and CDR2: SNHLY, FYNNEI. The CDR3 DNA reads as TGTGCCAGCAGCGATAGTATACAGGGATTCGGAGAGACCCAGTACTTC. Protein sequence: CASSDSIQGFGETQYF.

This clone was seen more than once but under ten times. The chain uses TRBV10-1 and TRBJ1-1; 7 bases line up with TRBD1. CDR3 length: 12 residues. Unmatched junction bases numbered 5, after V lost 6 bases and J lost 7 bases. Germline V gene data show CDR1 as WNHNN and CDR2 as SYGVQD (reference sequence). The CDR3 region is CASRGDSGEAFF. Written as DNA, the CDR3 is TGCGCCAGCAGGGGGGACAGCGGTGAAGCTTTCTTT.

About this clone: The junction shows a germline mismatch at one end, possibly a read error. The J gene is TRBJ2-7, the V gene TRBV29-1, with 14 bases fitting TRBD2. The CDR3 consists of 12 residues. CDR1 and CDR2 (germline): SQVTM, ANQGSEA. The CDR3 DNA is TGCAGCGCTGGACTAGCGGGGGGCTCCGAGCACTTC. It encodes CSAGLAGGSEHF.

The J gene is TRBJ1-2, the V gene TRBV9; no reliable D call. V lost 6 bases and J 5 bases, leaving 11 bases between the germline ends. CDR1 and CDR2 from the germline V gene are SGDLS and YYNGEE. This CDR3 is built from 12 residues. Written as DNA, the CDR3 is TGTGCCAGCACGGGTGGTAATTATGGCTACACCTTC. It is translated as CASTGGNYGYTF.

V is TRBV30 and J is TRBJ1-4; D perhaps matches TRBD1 (6 bases). CDR1 is GTSNPN and CDR2 is SVGIG in the germline V gene (reference sequence). The V and J ends lost 3 bases and 4 bases respectively, with 9 bases between them. The CDR3 consists of 13 residues. This CDR3 reads CAWSGQNNEKLFF. The CDR3 DNA reads TGTGCCTGGAGCGGACAGAATAATGAAAAACTGTTTTTT.

This rearrangement joins TRBV16 to TRBJ2-7; 7 positions agree with TRBD1. In germline, CDR1 is KGHSY, CDR2 FQNENV. This CDR3 spans 15 amino acids. The V gene end was trimmed by 3 bases and the J gene end by 2 bases; junction bases not matched to a gene: 7. CDR3 bases: TGTGCCAGCAGCCAGCTCGTGACAGGGACCTACGAGCAGTACTTC. Protein: CASSQLVTGTYEQYF.

The chain couples TRBV9 to TRBJ2-7; D might be TRBD1 or TRBD2, each matching 5 bases. The germline V gene encodes CDR1 SGDLS and CDR2 YYNGEE. V gave up 0 bases and J gave up 4 bases, with 11 bases separating them. There are 14 residues in the CDR3. The CDR3 loop reads CASSVGGTAYEQYF. The CDR3 nucleotides read TGTGCCAGCAGCGTAGGAGGGACGGCTTACGAGCAGTACTTC. Drawing the rest from reference TRBV9 and TRBJ2-7, the complete variable domain is DSGVTQTPKHLITATGQRVTLRCSPRSGDLSVYWYQQSLDQGLQFLIQYYNGEERAKGNILERFSAQQFPDLHSELNLSSLELGDSALYFCASSVGGTAYEQYFGPGTRLTVT.

The rearrangement uses TRBV15 and TRBJ1-1; D ambiguous. The CDR3 totals 14 residues. The germline V and J ends were trimmed by 0 bases and 5 bases, with 10 bases remaining between them. CDR1 and CDR2 from the germline V gene are LNHNV and YYDKDF (reference sequence). The CDR3 coding sequence is TGTGCCACCAGCAGAGAAGGAGGGAGAACTGAAGCTTTCTTT. Translation gives CATSREGGRTEAFF.

This chain joins TRBV5-1 and TRBJ2-7; D unclear. Trimming took 1 base from V and 2 from J, leaving 10 bases between them. The CDR3 sequence is 14 residues long. The germline CDR1 and CDR2 sequences are SGHRS and YFSETQ. CDR3 in amino acids: CASSLFPGTYEQYF. CDR3 nucleotide sequence: TGCGCCAGCAGCTTGTTCCCAGGTACCTACGAGCAGTACTTC.

This clone was recorded a few times. The chain has TRBV6-6 and TRBJ1-1; D is undetermined. Trimming removed 5 bases at V and 2 bases at J, with 12 bases between. Germline CDR1 is MNHNY and CDR2 is SVGAGI (reference sequence). CDR3 length: 14 amino acids. The CDR3 bases are TGTGCCAGCAGTCGAAGCCAAGGAAACACTGAAGCTTTCTTT. As protein: CASSRSQGNTEAFF.

The chain uses TRBV27 and TRBJ1-1; TRBD1 agrees at 8 bases. The V gene's germline CDR1 is MNHEY and CDR2 SMNVEV (reference sequence). Trimming at V came to 7 bases and at J to 0 bases, leaving 7 bases not matched to a gene. The CDR3 loop spans 15 amino acids. The DNA of the CDR3 is TGTGCCAGCACCTTGGGGACAGGTTTGAACACTGAAGCTTTCTTT. It yields the protein CASTLGTGLNTEAFF.